This entry is about one T cell receptor (beta chain). Antigen unknown. Germline CDR1 is SGHTS and CDR2 is YDEGEE. The length of the CDR3 is 13 residues. The V end was cut by 4 bases, the J end by 2 bases, with 10 bases between. These data come from a study of CD8 T cells in ankylosing spondylitis. General study results and limits: Seemingly distinctive of ankylosing spondylitis blood was a TCR beta motif formed by eight highly homologous variants.

TCRdb recomputed calls from the 5' RACE reads with MiXCR, one row per CDR3 protein. The table has around 140,000 distinct CDR3 sequences, about a sixth seen once. The rearrangement uses TRBV5-8 and TRBJ2-7; D unresolved. The sequence came from a male donor with ankylosing spondylitis. The sequenced sample was blood, either unsorted or a sorted T cell fraction (not recorded which). CDR3 protein: CASSHRGTYEQYF. CDR3 nucleotide sequence: TGTGCCAGCAGCCACCGCGGTACCTACGAGCAGTACTTC.